The clone carrying this T cell receptor beta chain was observed many times. This specimen comes from a study of neurological immune-mediated disorders. Time point in this sample: longitudinal time-point 2. CDR3 size: 16 residues. Trimming pared 5 bases from V and 2 bases from J, leaving 15 bases between. TCRdb processed the 5' RACE reads anew with MiXCR; each CDR3 protein has one entry. The sample shows about 90,000 distinct CDR3 sequences, around 13% of them seen only once. Sequenced: PBMCs. The rearrangement joins TRBV12-3 or TRBV12-4 to TRBJ1-4; perhaps TRBD1 as D (5 bases). The receptor was isolated from a female donor with HTLV-1-associated myelopathy (HAM/TSP). Here the CDR3 DNA reads TGTGCCAGCAGTGGGGGTGGAGGTCTGACTAATGAAAAACTGTTTTTT. Encoded protein: CASSGGGGLTNEKLFF.